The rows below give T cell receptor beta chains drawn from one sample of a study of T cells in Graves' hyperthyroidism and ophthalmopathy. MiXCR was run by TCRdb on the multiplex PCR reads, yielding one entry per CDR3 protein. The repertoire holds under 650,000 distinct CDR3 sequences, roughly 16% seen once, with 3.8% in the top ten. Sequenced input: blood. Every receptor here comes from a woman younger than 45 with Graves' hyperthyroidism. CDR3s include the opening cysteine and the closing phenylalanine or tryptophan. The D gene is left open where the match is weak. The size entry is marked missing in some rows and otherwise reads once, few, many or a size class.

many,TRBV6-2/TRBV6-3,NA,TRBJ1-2,CASSYGGHSDFNYGYTF,TGTGCCAGCAGTTACGGGGGACATAGCGACTTCAACTATGGCTACACCTTC
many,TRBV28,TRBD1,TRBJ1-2,CASSLNRGLAGYTF,TGTGCCAGCAGTTTAAATAGGGGGCTGGCTGGCTACACCTTC
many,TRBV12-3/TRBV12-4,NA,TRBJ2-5,CASRNRGKRETQYF,TGTGCCAGCAGAAACCGGGGGAAAAGAGAGACCCAGTACTTC
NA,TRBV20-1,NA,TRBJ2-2,CSAPRQDAGELFF,TGCAGTGCTCCGAGACAGGATGCCGGGGAGCTGTTTTTT
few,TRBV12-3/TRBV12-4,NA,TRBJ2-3,CASSFPSAGSTDTQYF,TGTGCCAGCAGTTTCCCCTCCGCGGGAAGCACAGATACGCAGTATTTT
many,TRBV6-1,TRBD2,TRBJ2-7,CASRTAGRTSGNYEQYF,TGTGCCAGCAGAACTGCGGGCAGGACTAGCGGAAACTACGAGCAGTACTTC
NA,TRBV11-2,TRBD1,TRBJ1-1,CASSLTGAMNTEAFF,TGTGCCAGCAGCTTAACAGGGGCTATGAACACTGAAGCTTTCTTT
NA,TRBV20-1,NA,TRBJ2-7,CSASSPSVVSYEQYF,TGCAGTGCTAGTTCGCCTTCGGTCGTCTCCTACGAGCAGTACTTC
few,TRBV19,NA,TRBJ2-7,CASSTGRGAYEQYF,TGTGCCAGTAGTACTGGCAGGGGTGCCTACGAGCAGTACTTC
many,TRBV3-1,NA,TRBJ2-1,CASSFRGGQGYNEQFF,TGTGCCAGCAGTTTCAGGGGGGGACAAGGCTACAATGAGCAGTTCTTC
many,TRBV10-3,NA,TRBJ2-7,CAISESRDYEQYF,TGTGCCATCAGTGAGTCTAGAGACTACGAGCAGTACTTC
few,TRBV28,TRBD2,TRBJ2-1,CACERAGGPGEQFF,TGTGCCTGCGAGCGGGCGGGAGGGCCGGGAGAGCAGTTCTTC
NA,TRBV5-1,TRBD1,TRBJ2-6,CASSLEGDRGISSGANVLTF,TGCGCCAGCAGCCTCGAGGGGGACAGGGGGATAAGCTCTGGGGCCAACGTCCTGACTTTC
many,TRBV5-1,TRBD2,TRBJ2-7,CASSLGTSGRKDEQYF,TGCGCCAGCAGCTTAGGGACTAGCGGGAGGAAGGACGAGCAGTACTTC
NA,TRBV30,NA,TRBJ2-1,CAWSPSTSNYYNEQFF,TGTGCCTGGAGTCCATCTACTAGCAACTACTACAATGAGCAGTTCTTC
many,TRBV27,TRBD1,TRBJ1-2,CASSLSGTGGLNYGYTF,TGTGCCAGCAGTTTATCCGGGACAGGAGGCCTTAACTATGGCTACACCTTC
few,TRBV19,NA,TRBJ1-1,CASSSSGAGEAFF,TGTGCCAGTAGTTCCTCAGGGGCGGGGGAAGCTTTCTTT
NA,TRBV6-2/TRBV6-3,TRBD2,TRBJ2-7,CASSWTSGLVYEQYF,TGTGCCAGCAGTTGGACTAGCGGGCTTGTTTATGAGCAGTACTTC
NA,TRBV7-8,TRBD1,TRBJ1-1,CASSLERGQRAFF,TGTGCCAGCAGCTTAGAGAGGGGGCAACGGGCTTTCTTT
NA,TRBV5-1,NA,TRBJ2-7,CASKEANSYEQYF,TGCGCCAGCAAGGAGGCGAACTCCTACGAGCAGTACTTC
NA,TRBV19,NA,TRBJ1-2,CASSDTGIYGYAF,TGTGCCAGTAGTGACACAGGGATCTATGGCTACGCCTTC
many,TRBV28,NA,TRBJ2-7,CASSGPLTTHEQYF,TGTGCCAGCAGTGGGCCCCTGACTACCCACGAGCAGTACTTC
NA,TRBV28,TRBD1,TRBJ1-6,CASSWTGGFSPLHF,TGTGCCAGCAGTTGGACAGGGGGTTTCTCGCCCCTCCACTTT
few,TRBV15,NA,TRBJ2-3,CATSRSRGSTDTQYF,TGTGCCACCAGCAGATCCAGAGGTAGCACAGATACGCAGTATTTT
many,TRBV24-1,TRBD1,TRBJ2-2,CATSGRRTGVYTGELFF,TGTGCCACCAGTGGCCGCAGGACAGGGGTTTACACCGGGGAGCTGTTTTTT
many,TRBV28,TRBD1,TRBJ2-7,CASSSPGGLLYKQYF,TGTGCCAGCAGTTCCCCAGGGGGCCTACTCTACAAGCAGTACTTC
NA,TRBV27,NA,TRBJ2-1,CASSYYRDPPYNEQFF,TGTGCCAGCAGCTACTACCGGGACCCTCCCTACAATGAGCAGTTCTTC
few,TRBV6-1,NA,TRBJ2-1,CASRRDLQGYNEQFF,TGTGCCAGCAGAAGGGACCTACAAGGGTACAATGAGCAGTTCTTC
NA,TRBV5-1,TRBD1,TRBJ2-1,CASSYWTGGGDEQFF,TGCGCCAGCAGCTATTGGACAGGGGGAGGGGATGAGCAGTTCTTC
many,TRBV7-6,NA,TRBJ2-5,CASSLAEVTAQETQYF,TGTGCCAGCAGCTTGGCGGAAGTCACTGCTCAAGAGACCCAGTACTTC
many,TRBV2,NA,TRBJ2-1,CASSESESRANEQFF,TGTGCCAGCAGTGAGAGCGAGTCCCGGGCAAATGAGCAGTTCTTC
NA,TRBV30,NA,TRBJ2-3,CAWSPSPGPPPDTQYF,TGTGCCTGGAGTCCCTCCCCTGGACCACCGCCGGATACGCAGTATTTT
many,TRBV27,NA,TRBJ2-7,CASSLLLSNSYEQYF,TGTGCCAGCAGTTTATTACTAAGCAACTCCTACGAGCAGTACTTC
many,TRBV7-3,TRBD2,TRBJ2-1,CASSFTPGGGNEQFF,TGTGCCAGCAGCTTCACTCCGGGAGGGGGGAATGAGCAGTTCTTC
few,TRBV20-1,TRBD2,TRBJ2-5,CSARPPPGLAGETYF,TGCAGTGCTAGACCTCCTCCGGGACTAGCGGGAGAAACGTACTTC
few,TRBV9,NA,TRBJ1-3,CASSLGDLIAGNTIYF,TGTGCCAGCAGCCTAGGGGACCTTATCGCTGGAAACACCATATATTTT
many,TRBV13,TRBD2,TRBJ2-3,CASSLVGRESADTQYF,TGTGCCAGCAGCTTAGTTGGGCGGGAGAGTGCGGATACGCAGTATTTT
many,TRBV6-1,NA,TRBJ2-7,CASQLGFNEQYF,TGTGCCAGCCAGCTAGGCTTCAACGAGCAGTACTTC